What follows describes a single TCR beta chain. TCRdb's table, derived via immunoSEQ multiplex PCR, lists solely in-frame clones and lacks some. Among approximately 100,000 clones, around 90% were seen once, and the ten largest hold around 1.6%. This CDR3 contains 16 residues. The germline V gene encodes CDR1 SGHVS and CDR2 FNYEAQ. V was pared by 3 bases and J by 6 bases, with 17 bases between. The data belong to a study of T cell changes during pregnancy in multiple sclerosis. The sequencing here drew on peripheral blood, taken before pregnancy. The chain couples TRBV7-6 to TRBJ2-2, with D tentatively TRBD1 (5 bases). The sequence was obtained from a female donor with multiple sclerosis, enrolled in a pregnancy study. The CDR3 DNA sequence: TGTGCCAGCAGCTTTGGTACCGCAGGGTCTGCCGGGGAGCTGTTTTTT. This codes for CASSFGTAGSAGELFF.